Described below is a single TCR beta chain sequence and its context. V gave up 2 bases and J gave up 9 bases, with 11 bases separating them. CDR3 size: 13 residues. Germline V CDR1 and CDR2: MNHEY, SMNVEV (reference sequence). Using its own MiXCR run on the RACE reads, TCRdb lists one record per CDR3 protein. The profile shows about 350,000 distinct CDR3 sequences, around 5.5% of them singletons. Stated time point: pre-sensitization, week 0. Treatment here: therapeutic diphenylcyclopropenone sensitization with weekly scalp DPC. This entry is derived from a study of human T cells and chemical hapten exposure.

Source: whole blood, taken in connection with sensitization to the hapten diphenylcyclopropenone (DPC). This receptor was obtained from a woman between 18 and 30 years old with alopecia areata. Some clones in this sample may be carry-over from other donors' samples. This chain joins TRBV27 and TRBJ2-4; D is perhaps TRBD2 (5 bases). The CDR3, as DNA: TGTGCCAGCAGTTTAGAGGGTGGAGCCATTCAGTACTTC. It encodes CASSLEGGAIQYF.